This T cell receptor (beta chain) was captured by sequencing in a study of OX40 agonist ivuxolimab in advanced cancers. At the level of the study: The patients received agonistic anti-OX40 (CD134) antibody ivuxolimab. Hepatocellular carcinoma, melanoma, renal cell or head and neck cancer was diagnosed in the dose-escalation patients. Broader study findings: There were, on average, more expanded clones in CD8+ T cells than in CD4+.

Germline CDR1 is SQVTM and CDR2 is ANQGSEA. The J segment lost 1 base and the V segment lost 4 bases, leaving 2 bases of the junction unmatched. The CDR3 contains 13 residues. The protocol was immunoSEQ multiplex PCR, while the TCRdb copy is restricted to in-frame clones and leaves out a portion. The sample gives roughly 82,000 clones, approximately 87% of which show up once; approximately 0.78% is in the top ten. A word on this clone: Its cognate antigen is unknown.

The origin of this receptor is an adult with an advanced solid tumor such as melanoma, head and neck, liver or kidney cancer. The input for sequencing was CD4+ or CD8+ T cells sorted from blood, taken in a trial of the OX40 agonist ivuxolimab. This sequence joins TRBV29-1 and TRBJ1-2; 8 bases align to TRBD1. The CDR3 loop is CSVAQGVNYGYTF. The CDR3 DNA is TGCAGCGTTGCACAGGGGGTTAACTATGGCTACACCTTC. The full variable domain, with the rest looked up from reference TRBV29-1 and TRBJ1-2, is SAVISQKPSRDICQRGTSLTIQCQVDSQVTMMFWYRQQPGQSLTLIATANQGSEATYESGFVIDKFPISRPNLTFSTLTVSNMSPEDSSIYLCSVAQGVNYGYTFGSGTRLTVV.